What follows is one TCR beta chain and its context. The source of the sample is a study of blood T cell repertoires in COVID-19. Study-wide context: From the United States, Italy and Spain came samples of acute and convalescent COVID-19. From T cells, B-cell-depleted T cells, or PBMCs came the material, which was cDNA or gDNA.

The CDR3 has 15 residues. Germline V lookup: CDR1 SEHNR, CDR2 FQNEAQ (reference sequence). Trimming at V came to 8 bases and at J to 5 bases, leaving 10 bases not matched to a gene. Authors' methods: Using reference gene primer amplification, nucleated cell counts were estimated. Repertoires were generated with immunoSEQ multiplex PCR, while TCRdb's copy carries only in-frame clones and drops some. D and trimming come from the DNA, and the V and J calls and clone size come from that table. The sample lists about 380,000 clones; about 90% were seen once. The chain has TRBV7-9 and TRBJ2-1; TRBD2 matches at 9 bases. The sample taken for sequencing was peripheral blood. The sequence derives from a man aged 35-49 years with acute or convalescent COVID-19. The CDR3 protein is CASGEVAGVNNEQFF. Written as DNA, the CDR3 is TGTGCCAGCGGGGAGGTAGCGGGGGTTAACAATGAGCAGTTCTTC.